Included here is one T cell receptor beta chain sequence, with context. Its antigen is currently unknown. The sample carries other DNA sequences with the same CDR3. CD8 memory combined CD45RO+ cells with CCR7-negative CD45RA+ TemRA cells. Repertoires were generated with immunoSEQ multiplex PCR, while TCRdb's copy carries only in-frame clones and drops some. There are around 99,000 clones in the sample; 68% occur only once, and roughly 52% lies in the top ten. This specimen belongs to a study of shared clonotypes between healthy human individuals. Study background: CD4 naive and memory got three plates each, CD8 naive two, CD8 memory one. Findings of the study overall: Though the depth was large, rarefaction showed that sorted-subset sequencing was incomplete. A reduction in generation probabilities was seen for non-shared clonotypes relative to those shared by all four donors.

This TCR came from a man in his thirties or forties in good health. Sequenced: memory CD8+ T cells sorted from blood. Subset defined: CD45RO+ cells pooled with CCR7-negative TemRA cells.

The CDR3 DNA is TGTGCCAGCTCACCGACCCCCTACGAGCAGTACTTC. This encodes CASSPTPYEQYF. V is TRBV18 and J is TRBJ2-7, with D unclear. Per germline, CDR1 KGHSH and CDR2 LQKENI. Trimming shortened V by 3 bases and J by 2 bases, and 5 bases separated the two germline ends. The CDR3 spans 12 residues.